The 21 T cell receptor beta chains below all came from one sample that was sequenced in a study of shared clonotypes between healthy human individuals. Data came from immunoSEQ multiplex PCR; TCRdb stores just in-frame clones and leaves some out. The sample consists of 2,100,000 or so clones, approximately 94% of them appearing once. The sample comprised naive CD4+ T cells sorted from blood. Subset denoted: CD45RA+ positively selected. These receptors were taken from a man between 18 and 29 years old in good health.

V usage is TRBV6-1 and J usage is TRBJ2-7; D is perhaps TRBD2 (6 bases). This CDR3 contains 15 residues. Per the germline V gene, CDR1 is MNHNS and CDR2 is SASEGT. The germline V and J ends were trimmed by 6 bases and 6 bases, with 21 bases remaining between them. CDR3 sequence: CASREETGTSSEQYF. In nucleotides, the CDR3 is TGTGCCAGCAGGGAGGAGACTGGGACTTCGAGCGAGCAGTACTTC.

The chain links TRBV10-1 to TRBJ2-3; D is possibly TRBD1 (6 bases). Trimming stripped 6 bases from V and 3 bases from J, with 13 bases between. CDR1 WNHNN and CDR2 SYGVQD come from the germline V gene (reference sequence). This CDR3 is 14 amino acids long. This CDR3 is CASSTGMITDTQYF. The CDR3 DNA reads TGCGCCAGCAGCACAGGGATGATAACAGATACGCAGTATTTT.

The V and J genes are TRBV18 and TRBJ1-1, with a weak D call TRBD1 (5 bases). The CDR3 consists of 15 residues. The germline V gene has CDR1 KGHSH and CDR2 LQKENI. V lost 0 bases and J lost 10, with 18 bases in between. This CDR3 reads CASSPPVRTLGGAFF. As DNA, the CDR3 is TGTGCCAGCTCACCACCGGTCAGGACCTTGGGGGGAGCTTTCTTT.

This rearrangement joins TRBV30 to TRBJ1-4; D is unresolved. The V end lost 4 bases, the J end lost 5 bases, and 11 bases lay between the germline ends. The germline CDR1 and CDR2 sequences are GTSNPN and SVGIG (reference sequence). The CDR3 is 13 amino acids. The CDR3 nucleotides are TGTGCCTGGATTGGAGGTCCCAATGAAAAACTGTTTTTT. It codes for CAWIGGPNEKLFF. The whole variable domain, remainder taken from reference TRBV30 and TRBJ1-4, is SQTIHQWPATLVQPVGSPLSLECTVEGTSNPNLYWYRQAAGRGLQLLFYSVGIGQISSEVPQNLSASRPQDRQFILSSKKLLLSDSGFYLCAWIGGPNEKLFFGSGTQLSVL.

A remark on this clone: The same CDR3 is also encoded by other DNA sequences in this sample. The V and J genes are TRBV2 and TRBJ2-1; no clear D. The germline CDR1 and CDR2 sequences are SNHLY and FYNNEI. V was cut by 8 bases and J by 8 bases, with 10 bases left in between. This CDR3 is 11 amino acids long. The CDR3 bases are TGTGCCAGCTCAGGATTGGATGAGCAGTTCTTC. Its translation is CASSGLDEQFF. Complete variable domain (other parts from reference TRBV2 and TRBJ2-1): EPEVTQTPSHQVTQMGQEVILRCVPISNHLYFYWYRQILGQKVEFLVSFYNNEISEKSEIFDDQFSVERPDGSNFTLKIRSTKLEDSAMYFCASSGLDEQFFGPGTRLTVL.

The chain's CDR3 is CASSIWGNTDTQYF. The CDR3, as DNA: TGTGCCAGTAGTATTTGGGGAAACACAGATACGCAGTATTTT. This chain uses TRBV19 with TRBJ2-3; D ambiguous. The V gene's germline CDR1 is LNHDA and CDR2 SQIVND (reference sequence). This CDR3 comprises 14 residues. V dropped 3 bases and J dropped 2 bases, with 9 bases sitting between them.

V gene TRBV5-3 combines with J gene TRBJ2-1; TRBD2 aligns across 8 bases. TRBV5-3 is given ORF status, its function remaining uncertain. The CDR3 is 15 amino acids. J gave up 4 bases and V 7 bases, and 10 bases lay outside the gene matches. The CDR3 DNA reads as TGTGCCAGACGGCCGGGGGGGACCCCGTACAATGAGCAGTTCTTC. Encoded protein: CARRPGGTPYNEQFF.

The rearrangement uses TRBV18 and TRBJ2-5; 7 positions match TRBD1. J lost 3 bases, V lost 4 bases, and 8 bases had no gene match. CDR3 size: 15 residues. CDR1 is KGHSH and CDR2 is LQKENI in the germline V gene. The CDR3 coding sequence is TGTGCCAGCTCACTGATCCTCGGGACAGAAGAGACCCAGTACTTC. Its translation is CASSLILGTEETQYF.

The chain uses TRBV9 and TRBJ2-2, with D perhaps matching TRBD1 (6 bases). Germline CDR1 is SGDLS and CDR2 is YYNGEE. V lost 0 bases and J lost 1, with 7 bases in between. The CDR3 runs to 15 residues. The CDR3 nucleotides read TGTGCCAGCAGCGTAGAGGGACAGAACACCGGGGAGCTGTTTTTT. Protein: CASSVEGQNTGELFF.

The chain employs TRBV9 and TRBJ1-1; a weak D match, TRBD1 (5 bases). Germline V gene lookup returns CDR1 SGDLS and CDR2 YYNGEE. This CDR3 region has 13 residues. V was cut by 5 bases and J by 4 bases, with 12 bases left in between. For the CDR3, the DNA is TGTGCCAGCAGTGTATTTCAGGGCACTGAAGCTTTCTTT. Residues: CASSVFQGTEAFF.

V and J are TRBV28 and TRBJ1-1, with 10 nucleotides matching TRBD1. With V trimmed by 5 bases and J by 2 bases, 5 bases remained unmatched. The CDR3 has 15 amino acids. Germline CDR1 and CDR2: MDHEN and SYDVKM. The CDR3: CASSNPTGGNTEAFF. CDR3 nucleotide sequence: TGTGCCAGCAGTAACCCGACAGGGGGCAACACTGAAGCTTTCTTT.

The rearrangement joins TRBV7-9 to TRBJ2-5; TRBD1 matches at 7 bases. The trim removed 2 bases at V and 3 bases at J, leaving 9 bases unmatched. Germline V gene data show CDR1 as SEHNR and CDR2 as FQNEAQ (reference sequence). This CDR3 is built from 16 residues. The CDR3 is CASSLTAGQGEETQYF. The CDR3 bases are TGTGCCAGCAGCTTAACGGCCGGTCAGGGGGAAGAGACCCAGTACTTC.

The chain recombines TRBV28 with TRBJ1-2; maybe TRBD1 (5 bases). Germline loops: CDR1 MDHEN, CDR2 SYDVKM. This CDR3 is 14 amino acids long. V was clipped by 4 bases and J by 9 bases, with 18 bases between them. The CDR3 region is CASSSADKVNRYTF. Written as DNA, the CDR3 is TGTGCCAGCAGTTCCGCGGACAAGGTTAATCGCTACACCTTC.

This clone has more than one count but fewer than ten. The gene calls are TRBV30 and TRBJ1-1, with D tentatively TRBD1 (6 bases). This CDR3 is built from 13 residues. Germline V lookup: CDR1 GTSNPN, CDR2 SVGIG (reference sequence). The V and J ends lost 1 base and 4 bases respectively, with 10 bases between them. The CDR3 protein is CAWSAGVSTEAFF. The CDR3 DNA sequence: TGTGCCTGGAGTGCAGGGGTGAGCACTGAAGCTTTCTTT.

This sequence joins TRBV1 and TRBJ2-5; the D segment call TRBD2 is taken from the table without a DNA check. TRBV1 is labeled a pseudogene. The CDR3 runs 16 residues. The CDR3 here is CTSSQDGVAGQETQYF. CDR3 nucleotide sequence: TGCACCAGCAGCCAAGATGGTGTGGCGGGCCAAGAGACCCAGTACTTC.

The J gene is TRBJ2-1, the V gene TRBV29-1, with a weak D call TRBD1 (6 bases). Trimming cost V 3 bases and J 7 bases, with 13 bases left between them. Germline-derived CDR1 and CDR2 are SQVTM and ANQGSEA. CDR3 size: 13 residues. This CDR3 reads CSVDSRGENEQFF. CDR3 DNA sequence: TGCAGCGTTGATTCCAGGGGTGAGAATGAGCAGTTCTTC.

The gene calls are TRBV5-1 and TRBJ2-2, with D possibly matching TRBD1 (5 bases). This CDR3 has 16 amino acids. Trimming removed 0 bases at V and 0 bases at J, with 9 bases between. In germline, CDR1 is SGHRS, CDR2 YFSETQ. CDR3 protein: CASSLEGATNTGELFF. DNA of the CDR3: TGCGCCAGCAGCTTGGAAGGGGCCACGAACACCGGGGAGCTGTTTTTT.

Concerning this clone itself: The same CDR3 is also encoded by other DNA sequences in this sample. This chain joins TRBV30 and TRBJ1-5, with D maybe TRBD1 (5 bases). Germline loops: CDR1 GTSNPN, CDR2 SVGIG (reference sequence). This CDR3 is built from 13 residues. V dropped 2 bases and J dropped 4 bases, with 9 bases sitting between them. The CDR3 region has the DNA TGTGCCTGGAGTCTACAGGATAATCAGCCCCAGCATTTT. The encoded protein is CAWSLQDNQPQHF. The full variable domain, rest sourced from reference TRBV30 and TRBJ1-5, is SQTIHQWPATLVQPVGSPLSLECTVEGTSNPNLYWYRQAAGRGLQLLFYSVGIGQISSEVPQNLSASRPQDRQFILSSKKLLLSDSGFYLCAWSLQDNQPQHFGDGTRLSIL.

This clone was observed a single time. The chain combines TRBV7-9 with TRBJ2-3, with TRBD2 identical over 13 bases. V lost 5 bases to trimming and J lost 1 base; unmatched junction nucleotides: 12. The CDR3 contains 19 residues. Germline lookup yields CDR1 SEHNR and CDR2 FQNEAQ (reference sequence). This CDR3 is CASSIAMTSGGLGTDTQYF. CDR3 DNA: TGTGCCAGCAGCATCGCAATGACTAGCGGGGGGTTGGGCACAGATACGCAGTATTTT.

The genes are TRBV6-5 and TRBJ1-6; D is unclear. Germline lookup yields CDR1 MNHEY and CDR2 SVGAGI. Between the trimmed V and J ends, which lost 4 bases and 7 bases, there was a span of 17 bases. The CDR3 is 16 residues long. The CDR3 is CASSSLTPDGNSPLHF. The CDR3 region has the DNA TGTGCCAGCAGTTCCCTGACCCCGGATGGCAATTCACCCCTCCACTTT.

The V gene is TRBV2, the J gene TRBJ2-2, with D unclear. The CDR3 spans 15 residues. Trimming cost V 2 bases and J 2 bases, with 9 bases left between them. Germline CDR1 and CDR2: SNHLY and FYNNEI. CDR3: CASSELRINTGELFF. The CDR3 region has the DNA TGTGCCAGCAGTGAACTTCGCATAAACACCGGGGAGCTGTTTTTT. Based on the CDR3 plus reference TRBV2 and TRBJ2-2, the full variable domain is EPEVTQTPSHQVTQMGQEVILRCVPISNHLYFYWYRQILGQKVEFLVSFYNNEISEKSEIFDDQFSVERPDGSNFTLKIRSTKLEDSAMYFCASSELRINTGELFFGEGSRLTVL.